A selection of T cell receptor beta chains follows, all from one sample in a study of blood T cell repertoires in COVID-19. Libraries were prepared by immunoSEQ multiplex PCR; TCRdb keeps only in-frame clonotypes and omits some of them. Of approximately 350,000 clones listed, roughly four fifths are singletons. Sequenced: PBMCs or T cells enriched from blood (not recorded which). The receptor source for this set is a woman aged 45-65 years who had recovered from COVID-19. Both conserved end residues are part of each CDR3. The order of the fields is D gene, J gene, clone size, V gene, CDR3 DNA, CDR3 protein. A D gene is named only where the DNA matches it firmly. The size field is filled for only some rows; it gives once, few, many or a size class.

>-|TRBJ2-1|-|TRBV13
TGTGCCAGCAGCTCCGTGGGACTCGCTACATATGAGCAGTTCTTC
CASSSVGLATYEQFF
>TRBD2|TRBJ2-7|-|TRBV5-1
TGCGCCAGCAGCCCGAAGATAGCGGGGGGCCCTTCCTACGAGCAGTACTTC
CASSPKIAGGPSYEQYF
>TRBD1|TRBJ1-1|-|TRBV6-5
TGTGCCAGCAGTTTACAACAGGGGGCGAGGACTGAAGCTTTCTTT
CASSLQQGARTEAFF
>-|TRBJ2-1|-|TRBV9
TGTGCCAGCAGCGTAGGGGACCGGGGGAGCTCCTACAATGAGCAGTTCTTC
CASSVGDRGSSYNEQFF
>-|TRBJ2-1|-|TRBV7-3
TGTGCCAGCAGTTCCCGCGAGGGGGGGCCGTCTGAGCAGTTCTTC
CASSSREGGPSEQFF
>-|TRBJ1-6|-|TRBV4-2
TGTGCCAGCAGCGTCCCCTCAACTCTTAATCGGGGTTCACCCCTCCACTTT
CASSVPSTLNRGSPLHF
>-|TRBJ1-6|-|TRBV5-1
TGCGCCAGCAGCTTGAGACAGCTCTATAATTCACCCCTCCACTTT
CASSLRQLYNSPLHF
>-|TRBJ2-1|-|TRBV2
TGTGCCAGCAGTGAAGCCCTAGGCGGGGGCTTCGATGAGCAGTTCTTC
CASSEALGGGFDEQFF
>TRBD2|TRBJ2-7|once|TRBV4-2
TGTGCCAGCAGCCAAGATTCGACTAGCGGGGGGGATAGCTCCTACGAGCAGTACTTC
CASSQDSTSGGDSSYEQYF
>-|TRBJ1-5|-|TRBV23-1
TGCGCCAGCAGTCACCCGAGATGGAGCAATCAGCCCCAGCATTTT
CASSHPRWSNQPQHF